This TCR beta chain was sequenced in a study of T cell responses to AZD1222 COVID-19 vaccine. Notes on the study in general: Donor demographics were predominantly white British with a female majority; clonal diversity may be underestimated. Only 5 or 6 individuals given AZD1222 were seropositive at baseline. Per reports, nearly half of all spike-specific TCRs target regions that are unmutated in variants.

In the case of this clone: Its antigen is not identified.

The protocol was immunoSEQ multiplex PCR, while the TCRdb copy is restricted to in-frame clones and leaves out a portion. The table lists about 130,000 clones, just over 85% of them singletons. The TCR comes from an adult in good health. This specimen consisted of peripheral blood, obtained on day 0 of AZD1222 vaccination.

This chain's CDR3 is CASRSESNQPQHF. DNA for the CDR3: TGTGCCAGCAGGTCAGAGAGCAATCAGCCCCAGCATTTT. The V and J genes are TRBV6-5 and TRBJ1-5; D not resolved. Germline loops: CDR1 MNHEY, CDR2 SVGAGI. The CDR3 extends over 13 amino acids. Trimming removed 6 bases at V and 1 base at J, with 7 bases between.